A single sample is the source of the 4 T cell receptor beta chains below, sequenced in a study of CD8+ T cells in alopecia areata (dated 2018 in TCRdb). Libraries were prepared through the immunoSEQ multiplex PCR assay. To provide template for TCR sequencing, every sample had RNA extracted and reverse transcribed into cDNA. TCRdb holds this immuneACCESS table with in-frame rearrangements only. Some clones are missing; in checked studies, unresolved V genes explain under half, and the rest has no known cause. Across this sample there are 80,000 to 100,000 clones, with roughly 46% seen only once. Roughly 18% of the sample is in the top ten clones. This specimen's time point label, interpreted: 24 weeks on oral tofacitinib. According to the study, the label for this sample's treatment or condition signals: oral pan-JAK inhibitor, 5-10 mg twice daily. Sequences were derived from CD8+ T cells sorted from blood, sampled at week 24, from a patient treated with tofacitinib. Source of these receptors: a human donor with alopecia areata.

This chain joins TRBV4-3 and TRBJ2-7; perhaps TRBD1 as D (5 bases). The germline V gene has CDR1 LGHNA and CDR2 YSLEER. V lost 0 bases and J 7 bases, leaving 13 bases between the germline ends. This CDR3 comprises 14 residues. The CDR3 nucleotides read TGCGCCAGCAGCCAAGATGTAAGGGGCCTGGAGCAGTACTTC. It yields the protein CASSQDVRGLEQYF.

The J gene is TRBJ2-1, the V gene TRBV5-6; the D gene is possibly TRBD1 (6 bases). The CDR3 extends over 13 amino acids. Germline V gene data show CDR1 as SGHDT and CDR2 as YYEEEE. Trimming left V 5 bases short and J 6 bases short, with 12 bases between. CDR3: CASSSGHPNEQFF. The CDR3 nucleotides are TGTGCCAGCAGTTCGGGACACCCCAATGAGCAGTTCTTC.

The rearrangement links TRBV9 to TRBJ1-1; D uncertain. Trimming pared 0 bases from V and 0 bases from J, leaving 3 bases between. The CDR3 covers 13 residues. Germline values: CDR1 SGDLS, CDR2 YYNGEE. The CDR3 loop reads CASSVAVNTEAFF. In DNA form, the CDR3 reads TGTGCCAGCAGCGTAGCAGTGAACACTGAAGCTTTCTTT. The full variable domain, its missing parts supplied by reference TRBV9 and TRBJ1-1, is DSGVTQTPKHLITATGQRVTLRCSPRSGDLSVYWYQQSLDQGLQFLIQYYNGEERAKGNILERFSAQQFPDLHSELNLSSLELGDSALYFCASSVAVNTEAFFGQGTRLTVV.

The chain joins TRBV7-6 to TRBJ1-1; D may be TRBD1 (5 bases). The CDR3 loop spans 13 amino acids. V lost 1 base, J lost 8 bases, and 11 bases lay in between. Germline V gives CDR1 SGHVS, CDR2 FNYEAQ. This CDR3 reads CASSLERGGEAFF. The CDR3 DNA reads TGTGCCAGCAGCTTAGAGAGGGGCGGCGAAGCTTTCTTT.